The text below deals with one TCR beta chain. The antigen is not known. The data were obtained in a study of T cells in localized non-small cell lung cancer. Broader study findings: Heterogeneity stays possible, as sequencing covered only one tumor region. Adjacent lung exhibited a median of around 60 among the 100 most abundant tumor clones.

V shed 6 bases, J shed 9 bases, and the junction held 8 bases outside the gene matches. Germline assignment: CDR1 MNHNY and CDR2 SVGAGI (reference sequence). The CDR3 contains 13 residues. TCRdb's table, derived via immunoSEQ multiplex PCR, lists solely in-frame clones and lacks some. This sample has 50,000 to 70,000 clones, with roughly 90% found just once. This receptor was taken from a man aged 35 to 69 with stage I lung adenocarcinoma. The chain uses TRBV6-6 and TRBJ2-3, with TRBD2 identical over 8 bases. Sequencing was performed on peripheral blood, taken before any cancer treatment. Here the CDR3 DNA reads TGTGCCAGCAGCCCGGGACGCGGGGGGACGCAGTATTTT. It codes for CASSPGRGGTQYF.